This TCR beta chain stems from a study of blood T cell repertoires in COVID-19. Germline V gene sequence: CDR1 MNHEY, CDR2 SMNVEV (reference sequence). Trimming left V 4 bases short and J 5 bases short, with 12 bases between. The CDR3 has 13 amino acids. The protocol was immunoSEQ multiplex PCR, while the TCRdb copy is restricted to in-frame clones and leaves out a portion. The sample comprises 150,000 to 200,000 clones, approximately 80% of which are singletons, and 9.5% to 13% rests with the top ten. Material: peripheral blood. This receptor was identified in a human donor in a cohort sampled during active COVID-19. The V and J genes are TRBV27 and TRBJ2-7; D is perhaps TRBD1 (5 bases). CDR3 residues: CASSWGPWDEQYF. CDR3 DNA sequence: TGTGCCAGCAGTTGGGGCCCCTGGGACGAGCAGTACTTC.